This is a list of T cell receptor beta chains from one sample in a study of blood T cells in healthy people across ages. TCRdb itself ran the 5' RACE reads through MiXCR, one entry per CDR3 protein. The sample records hundreds of thousands of distinct CDR3 sequences, about 55% being singletons. Source material: blood. These receptors were taken from a man of 80 years or more in good health. CDR3s include the opening cysteine and the closing phenylalanine or tryptophan. Each record gives: J gene, V gene, CDR3 protein.

J: -
V: TRBV2
CDR3: CASSGGVYGTYEQYF

J: TRBJ2-3
V: TRBV6-5
CDR3: CASSSTRGRDTQYF

J: TRBJ2-7
V: TRBV7-2
CDR3: CASSLRATSGSSEQYF

J: -
V: TRBV15
CDR3: CATSRDRYETQYF

J: TRBJ2-4
V: TRBV6-6
CDR3: CASSYLQVAKNIQYF

J: TRBJ2-5
V: TRBV24-1
CDR3: CATSDSGLAGIGRRYF

J: TRBJ2-2
V: TRBV5-1
CDR3: CASSLDRAGTGELFF

J: TRBJ1-2
V: TRBV7-8
CDR3: CASSPGDPNYGYTF

J: TRBJ2-1
V: TRBV2
CDR3: CASSEAGYNEQFF

J: TRBJ2-1
V: TRBV11-2
CDR3: CASSPFGAGGRNEQFF

J: -
V: TRBV18
CDR3: CASSRDRGRVEQYF

J: TRBJ2-7
V: TRBV12-3/TRBV12-4
CDR3: CASSGQSWHEQYF

J: TRBJ1-6
V: TRBV14
CDR3: CASSPARGQGDSPLHF

J: TRBJ1-1
V: TRBV27
CDR3: CASSSRRSSGTGNTEAFF

J: TRBJ2-1
V: TRBV19
CDR3: CASSTRTSGITEQFF

J: TRBJ2-5
V: TRBV20-1
CDR3: CSARDAVGAGAGETQYF

J: -
V: TRBV29-1
CDR3: CSVATSGSSYNEQYF